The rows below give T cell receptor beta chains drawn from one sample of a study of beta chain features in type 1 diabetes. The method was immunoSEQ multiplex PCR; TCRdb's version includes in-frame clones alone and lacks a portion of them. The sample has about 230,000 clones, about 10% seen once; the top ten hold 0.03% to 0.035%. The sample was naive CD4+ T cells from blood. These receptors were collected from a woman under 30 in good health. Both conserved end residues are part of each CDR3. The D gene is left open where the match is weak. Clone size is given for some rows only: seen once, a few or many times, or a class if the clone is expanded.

DNA: TGTGCCTGGGGGGGAACGGGAGTGTACGAGCAGTACTTC
CDR3: CAWGGTGVYEQYF
J: TRBJ2-7
D: .
V: TRBV30
size: .

DNA: TGCGCCAGCAGCCTCGGGGACAGGGGGGGGAATGGCTACACCTTC
CDR3: CASSLGDRGGNGYTF
J: TRBJ1-2
D: TRBD1
V: TRBV5-1
size: few

DNA: TGTGCCAGTAGTTCCGCCCGACTAGCGGGGGGAAACACCGGGGAGCTGTTTTTT
CDR3: CASSSARLAGGNTGELFF
J: TRBJ2-2
D: TRBD2
V: TRBV19
size: .

DNA: TGTGCCAGCAGTGGGACAGGGAGTCAGCCCCAGCATTTT
CDR3: CASSGTGSQPQHF
J: TRBJ1-5
D: TRBD1
V: TRBV2
size: .

DNA: TGTGCCTGGGACAGATTGAACACTGAAGCTTTCTTT
CDR3: CAWDRLNTEAFF
J: TRBJ1-1
D: .
V: TRBV30
size: .

DNA: TGTGCCAGCAGTCTTGAGTGGACTAACAATGAGCAGTTCTTC
CDR3: CASSLEWTNNEQFF
J: TRBJ2-1
D: .
V: TRBV2
size: .

DNA: TGTGCCAGCACCGGCACGGGACTAGCGTACAATGAGCAGTTCTTC
CDR3: CASTGTGLAYNEQFF
J: TRBJ2-1
D: TRBD2
V: TRBV6-6
size: .

DNA: TGTGCCAGCAGCTATCAAGCAACAGATACGCAGTATTTT
CDR3: CASSYQATDTQYF
J: TRBJ2-3
D: .
V: TRBV11-2
size: .

DNA: TGCGCCAGCAGCCCGACAGGGACTGAAGCTTTCTTT
CDR3: CASSPTGTEAFF
J: TRBJ1-1
D: TRBD1
V: TRBV5-1
size: .

DNA: TGTGCCAGCAGCTCAACGGGGGACAGGGCGAGGAGGTACGAGCAGTACTTC
CDR3: CASSSTGDRARRYEQYF
J: TRBJ2-7
D: TRBD1
V: TRBV7-7
size: few

DNA: TGTGCCAGCAGTCGCCCCGACAGGTACCTTCGGGAGCAGTACTTC
CDR3: CASSRPDRYLREQYF
J: TRBJ2-7
D: .
V: TRBV28
size: .

DNA: TGTGCCAGCAGGGTACAGGGCATTCCCTACGAGCAGTACTTC
CDR3: CASRVQGIPYEQYF
J: TRBJ2-7
D: .
V: TRBV27
size: .

DNA: TGTGCCATCAGTGAGGCTAGCGGGGGTGAAGATACGCAGTATTTT
CDR3: CAISEASGGEDTQYF
J: TRBJ2-3
D: TRBD2
V: TRBV10-3
size: many

DNA: TGCAGCGTCGTCCTAGCGGGAGGGCCCAATGAGCAGTTCTTC
CDR3: CSVVLAGGPNEQFF
J: TRBJ2-1
D: TRBD2
V: TRBV29-1
size: few

DNA: TGTGCCAGCTCACTCAGCGGGGCAACTGGAAACACCATATATTTT
CDR3: CASSLSGATGNTIYF
J: TRBJ1-3
D: .
V: TRBV18
size: .

DNA: TGTGCCAGCAGACCGGGACTAGCGGCATCCTACGAGCAGTACTTC
CDR3: CASRPGLAASYEQYF
J: TRBJ2-7
D: TRBD2
V: TRBV28
size: .

DNA: TGTGCCAGCAGCCAAGTAATGGGCCTAAATATGAACACTGAAGCTTTCTTT
CDR3: CASSQVMGLNMNTEAFF
J: TRBJ1-1
D: .
V: TRBV7-9
size: many

DNA: TGTGCCAGTAGTATTACAGGGGGCTCCTACAATGAGCAGTTCTTC
CDR3: CASSITGGSYNEQFF
J: TRBJ2-1
D: TRBD1
V: TRBV19
size: few

DNA: TGTGCCAGCAGCTTCCCCCCACAAGAGACCCAGTACTTC
CDR3: CASSFPPQETQYF
J: TRBJ2-5
D: .
V: TRBV11-2
size: few

DNA: TGTGCCAGCATTAACAGGGGGCCCCCCTACGAGCAGTACTTC
CDR3: CASINRGPPYEQYF
J: TRBJ2-7
D: TRBD1
V: TRBV6-6
size: .

DNA: TGTGCCAGCAGCTTTATCCTCTTAGCGGGGGGGTCCTACAATGAGCAGTTCTTC
CDR3: CASSFILLAGGSYNEQFF
J: TRBJ2-1
D: TRBD2
V: TRBV11-1
size: few

DNA: TGTGCCAGCAGTAGACAGGGCAGTGAAGCTTTCTTT
CDR3: CASSRQGSEAFF
J: TRBJ1-1
D: TRBD1
V: TRBV6-5
size: .

DNA: TGTGCCAGCAGCTTGTCCCTCCTTAGTAACACTGAAGCTTTCTTT
CDR3: CASSLSLLSNTEAFF
J: TRBJ1-1
D: .
V: TRBV5-6
size: .